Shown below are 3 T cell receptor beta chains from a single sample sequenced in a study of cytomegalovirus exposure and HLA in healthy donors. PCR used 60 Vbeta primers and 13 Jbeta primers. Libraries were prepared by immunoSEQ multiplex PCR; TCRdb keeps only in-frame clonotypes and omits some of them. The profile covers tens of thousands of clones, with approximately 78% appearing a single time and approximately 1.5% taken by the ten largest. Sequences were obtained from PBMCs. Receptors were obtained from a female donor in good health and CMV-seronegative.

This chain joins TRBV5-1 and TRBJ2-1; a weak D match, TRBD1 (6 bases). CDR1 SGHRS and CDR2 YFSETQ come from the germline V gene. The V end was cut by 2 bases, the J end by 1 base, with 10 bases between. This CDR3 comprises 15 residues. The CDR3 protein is CASSLYRESYNEQFF. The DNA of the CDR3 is TGCGCCAGCAGCTTATACAGGGAATCCTACAATGAGCAGTTCTTC.

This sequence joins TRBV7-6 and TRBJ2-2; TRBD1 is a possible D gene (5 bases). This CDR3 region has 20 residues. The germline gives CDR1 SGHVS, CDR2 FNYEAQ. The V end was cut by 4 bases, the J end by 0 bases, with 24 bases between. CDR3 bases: TGTGCCAGCAGCTATGTGCACGGGCTGAGACAGAGTACGAACACCGGGGAGCTGTTTTTT. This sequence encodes CASSYVHGLRQSTNTGELFF.

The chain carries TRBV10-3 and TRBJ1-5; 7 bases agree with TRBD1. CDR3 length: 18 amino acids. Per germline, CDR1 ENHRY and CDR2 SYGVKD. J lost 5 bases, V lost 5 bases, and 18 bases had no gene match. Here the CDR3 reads CAISFPPYEGARDQPQHF. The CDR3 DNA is TGTGCCATCAGTTTTCCCCCTTACGAGGGGGCCAGGGATCAGCCCCAGCATTTT.